This is a list of T cell receptor beta chains from one sample in a study of shared clonotypes between healthy human individuals. This table comes from immunoSEQ multiplex PCR, and its TCRdb copy is limited to in-frame clones, with some not included. The table has about 2,100,000 clones, about 92% seen once. The specimen was naive CD8+ T cells from PBMCs. Receptors were obtained from a man aged 18 to 29 in good health. Some clones in this sample may be carry-over from other donors' samples. CDR3s include the opening cysteine and the closing phenylalanine or tryptophan. Each record gives: V gene, J gene, clone size, D gene, CDR3 DNA, CDR3 protein. The D gene is left open where the match is weak. Clone size appears in some rows only: once, few, many, or a class for an expanded clone.

TRBV9	TRBJ2-3	NA	TRBD2	TGTGCCAGCAGCGTAGTTTCTAGCGGGAGGCGCACAGATACGCAGTATTTT	CASSVVSSGRRTDTQYF
TRBV18	TRBJ2-7	NA	NA	TGTGCCAGCTCACCAGAGGGCTACGAGCAGTACTTC	CASSPEGYEQYF
TRBV28	TRBJ2-3	NA	NA	TGTGCCAGCAGTTCGAACCAGTGGGGGTTGCGGGGCACAGATACGCAGTATTTT	CASSSNQWGLRGTDTQYF
TRBV9	TRBJ2-1	NA	TRBD2	TGTGCCAGCAGCCACTCCCCGACTAGCGCCGCAACCTACAATGAGCAGTTCTTC	CASSHSPTSAATYNEQFF
TRBV14	TRBJ2-7	NA	NA	TGTGCCAGCAGCCGCACTCTAGCGACGACCTACGAGCAGTACTTC	CASSRTLATTYEQYF
TRBV19	TRBJ1-1	NA	NA	TGTGCCAGTAGTATTAAGGATAACCCTGAAGCTTTCTTT	CASSIKDNPEAFF
TRBV5-6	TRBJ2-2	NA	NA	TGTGCCAGCAGCTTGGGGAGAGGGGAGCTGTTTTTT	CASSLGRGELFF
TRBV9	TRBJ2-3	NA	TRBD2	TGTGCCAGCAGCGTAGGTCTAGCGGGAGCCACAGATACGCAGTATTTT	CASSVGLAGATDTQYF
TRBV15	TRBJ1-5	NA	NA	TGTGCCACCAGCAGTATTCAGGGGAACCAGCCCCAGCATTTT	CATSSIQGNQPQHF
TRBV2	TRBJ2-1	few	TRBD2	TGTGCCAGCAGTGAACTAGCGGGATACTACAATGAGCAGTTCTTC	CASSELAGYYNEQFF
TRBV7-2	TRBJ1-5	NA	NA	TGTGCCAGCAGCTTAGCTCCGTATAGCAATCAGCCCCAGCATTTT	CASSLAPYSNQPQHF
TRBV6-5	TRBJ2-1	NA	TRBD1	TGTGCCAGCAGTTATGGACAGGGGCTCGGGGATGAGCAGTTCTTC	CASSYGQGLGDEQFF
TRBV7-9	TRBJ2-7	NA	NA	TGTGCCAGCAGCCCTATTTGGCAGGACTACTCCTACGAGCAGTACTTC	CASSPIWQDYSYEQYF
TRBV15	TRBJ2-7	once	NA	TGTGCCACCAGCAGAGGAAGAGGGTCGGGCTACGAGCAGTACTTC	CATSRGRGSGYEQYF
TRBV15	TRBJ1-5	NA	NA	TGTGCCACCAGCCCTGGGTTGGGCAATCAGCCCCAGCATTTT	CATSPGLGNQPQHF
TRBV28	TRBJ2-7	NA	NA	TGTGCCAGCAGCCCCAGTGCCATTTCCTACGAGCAGTACTTC	CASSPSAISYEQYF
TRBV6-4	TRBJ2-7	NA	TRBD2	TGTGCCAGTACGGAGCGGGAGCCCTACGAGCAGTACTTC	CASTEREPYEQYF
TRBV28	TRBJ2-3	NA	TRBD2	TGTGCCAGCAGTTTCCGGGGGGTGAGCACAGATACGCAGTATTTT	CASSFRGVSTDTQYF
TRBV9	TRBJ2-5	once	NA	TGTGCCAGCAGCGCCCAAGGGGGGGCGGTGGAGACCCAGTACTTC	CASSAQGGAVETQYF
TRBV4-2	TRBJ2-1	NA	TRBD2	TGTGCCAGCAGCCAAGGGACCTCTAGCGGAAGCTCCTACAATGAGCAGTTCTTC	CASSQGTSSGSSYNEQFF